These 30 T cell receptor beta chains were sequenced from one sample in a study of control samples from healthy donors and cancer patients. Clones were sequenced by immunoSEQ multiplex PCR, and TCRdb holds only the in-frame ones, with some missing. The sample records over 85,000 clones, roughly 90% being singletons. The specimen sequenced was PBMCs. Receptors were obtained from a woman aged 60 to 75 with lung cancer.

This chain uses TRBV6-2 or TRBV6-3 with TRBJ2-2, with 9 bases matching TRBD1. The CDR3 has 15 residues. Losses at the gene ends were 5 bases for V and 6 bases for J; bases not matched to a gene: 7. Germline lookup yields CDR1 MNHEY and CDR2 SVGEGT. CDR3 in DNA: TGTGCCAGCAGTCATGGACAGGGGTTCCCCGGGGAGCTGTTTTTT. Translated, it gives CASSHGQGFPGELFF.

V and J are TRBV6-2 or TRBV6-3 and TRBJ2-5, with 8 bases fitting TRBD2. The CDR3 sequence is 15 residues long. Germline V gives CDR1 MNHEY, CDR2 SVGEGT. V lost 7 bases and J lost 1; bases outside the gene matches: 8. CDR3 in DNA: TGTGCCAGCACCCCGTTGAGCGGGGGCCAAGAGACCCAGTACTTC. It codes for CASTPLSGGQETQYF.

The V gene is TRBV11-3, the J gene TRBJ2-5; D ambiguous. From germline, CDR1 is SGHNT and CDR2 YENEEA. V lost 4 bases, J lost 4 bases, and 4 bases lay in between. The CDR3 spans 11 residues. The CDR3 DNA reads TGTGCCAGCAGCTATTTAGAGACCCAGTACTTC. Translated, it gives CASSYLETQYF.

The V gene is TRBV7-2, the J gene TRBJ2-3, with D unclear. CDR1 SGHTA and CDR2 FQGNSA come from the germline V gene. The CDR3 totals 14 residues. The V end lost 2 bases, the J end lost 2 bases, and 8 bases lay between the germline ends. CDR3 in amino acids: CASSLRADTDTQYF. The CDR3 nucleotides are TGTGCCAGCAGCTTACGTGCTGACACAGATACGCAGTATTTT.

The chain employs TRBV27 and TRBJ1-5; possible D gene TRBD1, 5 bases. The CDR3 spans 13 residues. The germline gives CDR1 MNHEY, CDR2 SMNVEV (reference sequence). V was shortened by 6 bases and J by 4 bases, with 10 bases between the two germline ends. CDR3 in amino acids: CASRRGFNQPQHF. The CDR3 coding sequence is TGTGCCAGCAGGCGGGGGTTTAATCAGCCCCAGCATTTT.

This chain joins TRBV24-1 and TRBJ2-3, with D possibly matching TRBD2 (7 bases). Germline V lookup: CDR1 KGHDR, CDR2 SFDVKD. CDR3 length: 16 residues. Deletions cut 2 bases from V and 7 bases from J, with 18 bases between. The CDR3 DNA reads TGTGCCACCAGTGATTGGGGGGGGGCGTTGGGAAATACGCAGTATTTT. This sequence encodes CATSDWGGALGNTQYF.

The chain employs TRBV19 and TRBJ1-1; 8 positions agree with TRBD1. This CDR3 has 14 residues. Trimming at V came to 5 bases and at J to 6 bases, leaving 8 bases not matched to a gene. Germline V gene sequence: CDR1 LNHDA, CDR2 SQIVND (reference sequence). DNA for the CDR3: TGTGCCAGTAGTTTAACAGGGGGAGGGTCTGAAGCTTTCTTT. Its protein product is CASSLTGGGSEAFF.

V gene TRBV7-2 combines with J gene TRBJ2-5; no clear D. This CDR3 region has 12 residues. CDR1 and CDR2 (germline): SGHTA, FQGNSA. Trimming left V 8 bases short and J 5 bases short, with 12 bases between. CDR3 protein: CASAARTETQYF. DNA for the CDR3: TGTGCCAGCGCCGCCCGAACGGAGACCCAGTACTTC.

Only one count was recorded for this clone. This specimen includes other DNA sequences encoding the same CDR3. The V and J genes are TRBV9 and TRBJ1-2, with D unclear. The CDR3 is 13 residues long. V was pared by 0 bases and J by 5 bases, with 8 bases between. Germline V gene sequence: CDR1 SGDLS, CDR2 YYNGEE. CDR3 protein: CASSVAGNYGYTF. The DNA of the CDR3 is TGTGCCAGCAGCGTAGCGGGGAATTATGGCTACACCTTC.

This chain connects TRBV4-2 to TRBJ2-2; TRBD1 matches at 7 bases. CDR3 length: 16 residues. J gave up 1 base and V 4 bases, and 6 bases lay outside the gene matches. Germline assignment: CDR1 LGHNA and CDR2 YNFKEQ. CDR3 sequence (DNA): TGTGCCAGCAGCCGAGACAGGGATATGAACACCGGGGAGCTGTTTTTT. Translating it yields CASSRDRDMNTGELFF.

The chain has TRBV18 and TRBJ2-1, with 12 nucleotides matching TRBD2. V shed 3 bases and J 6 bases; nucleotides not matched to a gene: 9. This CDR3 has 17 amino acids. Germline V gene data show CDR1 as KGHSH and CDR2 as LQKENI. CDR3 residues: CASSPYSLAGGGNEQFF. Here the CDR3 DNA reads TGTGCCAGCTCACCCTACTCTCTAGCGGGGGGGGGCAATGAGCAGTTCTTC. Full variable domain (outside the CDR3, taken from reference TRBV18 and TRBJ2-1): NAGVMQNPRHLVRRRGQEARLRCSPMKGHSHVYWYRQLPEEGLKFMVYLQKENIIDESGMPKERFSAEFPKEGPSILRIQQVVRGDSAAYFCASSPYSLAGGGNEQFFGPGTRLTVL.

The chain employs TRBV6-5 and TRBJ1-3; tentatively, D is TRBD1 (5 bases). CDR1 and CDR2 (germline): MNHEY, SVGAGI. CDR3 length equals 16 residues. V was trimmed by 2 bases and J by 4 bases, leaving 15 bases between them. The CDR3 DNA reads as TGTGCCAGCAGTTACCGCCTCGGGGGAAAAGGAAACACCATATATTTT. Encoded protein: CASSYRLGGKGNTIYF.

This chain joins TRBV6-2 or TRBV6-3 and TRBJ1-5; D gene ambiguous. Trimming pared 6 bases from V and 1 base from J, leaving 28 bases between. The CDR3 is 20 residues long. Germline CDR1 and CDR2: MNHEY and SVGEGT. The CDR3 loop reads CASSPINSVRAGRSNQPQHF. The CDR3, as DNA: TGTGCCAGCAGCCCGATAAACAGTGTGAGGGCCGGACGAAGCAATCAGCCCCAGCATTTT.

This chain links TRBV19 with TRBJ2-5, with a possible D match to TRBD1 (6 bases). The CDR3 totals 13 residues. Looked up from germline, CDR1 is LNHDA and CDR2 is SQIVND (reference sequence). V shed 8 bases and J shed 5 bases, with 15 bases lying between them. CDR3 in DNA: TGTGCCAGTGGGGCCAGGGGTGTTGAGACCCAGTACTTC. Translation: CASGARGVETQYF. Full variable domain (missing parts from reference TRBV19 and TRBJ2-5): DGGITQSPKYLFRKEGQNVTLSCEQNLNHDAMYWYRQDPGQGLRLIYYSQIVNDFQKGDIAEGYSVSREKKESFPLTVTSAQKNPTAFYLCASGARGVETQYFGPGTRLLVL.

The chain joins TRBV5-1 to TRBJ2-2, with 7 bases that match TRBD1. The CDR3 runs 15 residues. Germline CDR1 is SGHRS and CDR2 is YFSETQ. Trimming removed 2 bases from V and 1 base from J; junction bases left unmatched: 2. The CDR3 DNA is TGCGCCAGCAGCTTACAGGGGTTGAACACCGGGGAGCTGTTTTTT. It codes for CASSLQGLNTGELFF.

This clone has more than one count but fewer than ten. The chain is built from TRBV9 and TRBJ1-1, with D uncertain. Germline V gene data show CDR1 as SGDLS and CDR2 as YYNGEE. V lost 0 bases to trimming and J lost 6 bases, with 12 bases between them. This CDR3 contains 14 residues. The CDR3 DNA sequence: TGTGCCAGCAGCGTAGCTGGAGGGCTAGCTGAAGCTTTCTTT. Translated, it gives CASSVAGGLAEAFF.

The chain recombines TRBV7-9 with TRBJ1-6; perhaps TRBD1 as D (5 bases). CDR3 length equals 18 residues. The V end lost 2 bases, the J end lost 4 bases, and 18 bases lay between the germline ends. Germline V gene lookup returns CDR1 SEHNR and CDR2 FQNEAQ (reference sequence). The DNA for the CDR3 is TGTGCCAGCAGCTTACCGGGGACTGCAGGCCCTTATAATTCACCCCTCCACTTT. This codes for CASSLPGTAGPYNSPLHF.

Of note for this clone: Other nucleotide sequences from this sample produce the same CDR3. CDR3 sequence: CASSLQGRRTEAFF. The CDR3 bases are TGTGCCAGCAGCTTACAGGGCCGAAGGACTGAAGCTTTCTTT. V gene TRBV7-9 combines with J gene TRBJ1-1; TRBD1 might be the D (5 bases). This CDR3 is built from 14 residues. V lost 2 bases and J lost 5, with 12 bases in between. Germline CDR1 and CDR2: SEHNR and FQNEAQ (reference sequence).

The genes are TRBV27 and TRBJ2-7; 11 bases fit TRBD2. CDR1 and CDR2 (germline): MNHEY, SMNVEV (reference sequence). The CDR3 is made up of 15 amino acids. The ends lost 5 bases at V and 4 bases at J; junction bases unmatched: 7. The CDR3 is CASSPRLAGKYEQYF. CDR3 DNA sequence: TGTGCCAGCAGTCCGCGACTAGCGGGAAAATACGAGCAGTACTTC.

The chain links TRBV6-2 or TRBV6-3 to TRBJ2-7; D is possibly TRBD2 (5 bases). Germline assignment: CDR1 MNHEY and CDR2 SVGEGT. The CDR3 length is 19 residues. Trimming stripped 2 bases from V and 0 bases from J, with 23 bases between. The CDR3 spells CASSYPRQSIAPSSYEQYF. CDR3 DNA: TGTGCCAGCAGTTACCCCCGGCAGTCGATAGCGCCTAGCTCCTACGAGCAGTACTTC.

J is TRBJ1-3 and V is TRBV4-2; the D is unclear. V was pared by 0 bases and J by 4 bases, with 10 bases between. The CDR3 runs 15 residues. In germline, CDR1 is LGHNA, CDR2 YNFKEQ. The CDR3 DNA reads TGTGCCAGCAGCCAAGACGGGGTTCCGGGAAACACCATATATTTT. Its translation: CASSQDGVPGNTIYF.

The rearrangement joins TRBV11-3 to TRBJ2-7; TRBD1 is a possible D gene (6 bases). The CDR3 runs to 15 residues. Germline V gene data show CDR1 as SGHNT and CDR2 as YENEEA. V lost 2 bases to trimming and J lost 3 bases, with 14 bases between them. In nucleotides, the CDR3 is TGTGCCAGCAGCTTATCCAGGGGCCCCCTCTACGAGCAGTACTTC. Translation: CASSLSRGPLYEQYF. The variable domain in full, with the rest retrieved from reference TRBV11-3 and TRBJ2-7, is EAGVVQSPRYKIIEKKQPVAFWCNPISGHNTLYWYLQNLGQGPELLIRYENEEAVDDSQLPKDRFSAERLKGVDSTLKIQPAELGDSAVYLCASSLSRGPLYEQYFGPGTRLTVT.

The CDR3 region is CASTTDGINQPQHF. In nucleotides, the CDR3 is TGTGCCAGCACTACCGACGGGATCAATCAGCCCCAGCATTTT. The chain recombines TRBV2 with TRBJ1-5; D is unclear. In germline, CDR1 is SNHLY, CDR2 FYNNEI. CDR3 length: 14 amino acids. Trimming pared 7 bases from V and 3 bases from J, leaving 13 bases between.

V is TRBV5-1 and J is TRBJ2-7, with D uncertain. This CDR3 spans 12 amino acids. Germline V gives CDR1 SGHRS, CDR2 YFSETQ. Trimming pared 4 bases from V and 1 base from J, leaving 6 bases between. As DNA, the CDR3 is TGCGCCAGCAGCCCGAGTTCCTACGAGCAGTACTTC. Protein: CASSPSSYEQYF. The full variable domain, in which reference TRBV5-1 and TRBJ2-7 provide the parts outside the CDR3, is KAGVTQTPRYLIKTRGQQVTLSCSPISGHRSVSWYQQTPGQGLQFLFEYFSETQRNKGNFPGRFSGRQFSNSRSEMNVSTLELGDSALYLCASSPSSYEQYFGPGTRLTVT.

The J gene is TRBJ1-4, the V gene TRBV12-3 or TRBV12-4; D is undetermined. Trimming left V 6 bases short and J 8 bases short, with 13 bases between. CDR3 length: 13 amino acids. CDR3 amino acids: CASSLVGVEKLFF. The CDR3 nucleotides read TGTGCCAGCAGCCTAGTTGGGGTCGAAAAACTGTTTTTT.

V usage is TRBV11-3 and J usage is TRBJ2-7, with TRBD2 matching 9 bases. The CDR3 sequence is 16 residues long. Germline V gives CDR1 SGHNT, CDR2 YENEEA. V trimming: 5 bases; J trimming: 0 bases; junction bases outside the gene matches: 8. The CDR3 protein is CASSPIAGALSYEQYF. The DNA for the CDR3 is TGTGCCAGCAGCCCTATAGCGGGAGCGCTCTCCTACGAGCAGTACTTC.

The CDR3 spells CASSGQGSGDTQYF. The CDR3 coding sequence is TGTGCCAGCAGTGGACAGGGGAGCGGAGATACGCAGTATTTT. The J gene is TRBJ2-3, the V gene TRBV28; 9 bases map to TRBD1. Germline assignment: CDR1 MDHEN and CDR2 SYDVKM. The CDR3 covers 14 residues. The V gene end was trimmed by 5 bases and the J gene end by 5 bases; junction bases not matched to a gene: 5.

V and J are TRBV7-9 and TRBJ2-1; 7 bases align to TRBD1. The ends lost 1 base at V and 4 bases at J; junction bases unmatched: 16. There are 19 residues in the CDR3. Germline loops: CDR1 SEHNR, CDR2 FQNEAQ (reference sequence). CDR3 loop: CASSLVNRGASSSYNEQFF. CDR3 in DNA: TGTGCCAGCAGCTTAGTTAACAGGGGAGCTTCTAGCTCGTACAATGAGCAGTTCTTC.

The chain links TRBV19 to TRBJ1-2, with 10 bases lining up with TRBD1. V lost 7 bases, J lost 6 bases, and 11 bases stayed unmatched. Germline CDR1 and CDR2: LNHDA and SQIVND (reference sequence). The CDR3 runs 15 residues. CDR3 loop: CASTHPAGQGNGYTF. Here the CDR3 DNA reads TGTGCCAGTACCCATCCAGCGGGACAGGGGAATGGCTACACCTTC.

The gene calls are TRBV7-8 and TRBJ2-3, with TRBD2 matching 9 bases. Trimming at V came to 1 base and at J to 0 bases, leaving 8 bases not matched to a gene. Per the germline V gene, CDR1 is SGHVS and CDR2 is FQNEAQ. The length of the CDR3 is 18 residues. Here the CDR3 DNA reads TGTGCCAGCAGCTTAGGGAGGGCTAGCGGGGCTAGCACAGATACGCAGTATTTT. Residues: CASSLGRASGASTDTQYF. Based on the CDR3 plus reference TRBV7-8 and TRBJ2-3, the full variable domain is GAGVSQSPRYKVAKRGQDVALRCDPISGHVSLFWYQQALGQGPEFLTYFQNEAQLDKSGLPSDRFFAERPEGSVSTLKIQRTQQEDSAVYLCASSLGRASGASTDTQYFGPGTRLTVL.